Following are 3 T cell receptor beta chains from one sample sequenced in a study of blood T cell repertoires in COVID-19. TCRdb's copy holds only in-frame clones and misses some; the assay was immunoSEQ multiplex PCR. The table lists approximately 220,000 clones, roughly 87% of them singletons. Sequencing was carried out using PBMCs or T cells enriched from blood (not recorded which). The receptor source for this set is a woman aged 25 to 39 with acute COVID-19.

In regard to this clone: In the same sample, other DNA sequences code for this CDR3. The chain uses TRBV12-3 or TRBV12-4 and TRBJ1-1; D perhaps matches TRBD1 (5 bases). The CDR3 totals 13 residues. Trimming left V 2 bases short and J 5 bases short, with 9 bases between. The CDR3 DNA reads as TGTGCCAGCAGTTTATTCTCAGGGACTGAAGCTTTCTTT. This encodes CASSLFSGTEAFF.

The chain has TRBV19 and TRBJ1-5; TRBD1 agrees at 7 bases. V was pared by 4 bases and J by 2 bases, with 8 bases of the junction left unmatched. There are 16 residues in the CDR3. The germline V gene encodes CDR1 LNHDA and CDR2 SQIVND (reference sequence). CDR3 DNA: TGTGCCAGTAGTACCGTACAGGGGATTGGCAATCAGCCCCAGCATTTT. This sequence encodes CASSTVQGIGNQPQHF.

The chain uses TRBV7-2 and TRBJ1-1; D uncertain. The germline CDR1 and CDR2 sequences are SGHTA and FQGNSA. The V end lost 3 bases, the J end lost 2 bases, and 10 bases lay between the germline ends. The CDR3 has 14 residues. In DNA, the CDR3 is TGTGCCAGCAGCTTGTTCCGAAGCAACACTGAAGCTTTCTTT. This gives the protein CASSLFRSNTEAFF.